These 5 T cell receptor beta chains were all obtained from the same sample, sequenced in a study of human T cells and chemical hapten exposure. TCRdb reanalysed the RACE reads using MiXCR and keeps one entry per CDR3 protein. Seen here are roughly 34,000 distinct CDR3 sequences, around 10% observed once, and the top ten hold less than 35%. Time point here: pre-sensitization, week 0. Noted treatment: therapeutic diphenylcyclopropenone sensitization with weekly scalp DPC. Total RNA was isolated from unfractionated whole blood. The input for sequencing was whole blood, taken in connection with sensitization to the hapten diphenylcyclopropenone (DPC). All receptors derive from a man aged 45-65 years with alopecia areata. Some clones in this sample may be carry-over from other donors' samples.

This clonotype was picked up many times. This rearrangement joins TRBV28 to TRBJ2-7; D might be TRBD2 (6 bases). From germline, CDR1 is MDHEN and CDR2 SYDVKM. V gave up 7 bases and J gave up 6 bases, with 16 bases separating them. CDR3 length: 13 residues. CDR3 sequence (DNA): TGTGCCAGCATCTCTAGCGTCGTCCTCGAGCAGTACTTC. Residues: CASISSVVLEQYF.

Ten or more counts support this clonotype. V usage is TRBV10-3 and J usage is TRBJ2-7; 7 nucleotides agree with TRBD1. There are 13 residues in the CDR3. Per germline, CDR1 ENHRY and CDR2 SYGVKD. The trim removed 6 bases at V and 4 bases at J, leaving 6 bases unmatched. CDR3 sequence reads: CAISPGQQYEQYF. The CDR3 DNA reads TGTGCCATCAGCCCGGGACAGCAATACGAGCAGTACTTC.

The chain combines TRBV5-1 with TRBJ2-1; D is unclear. The CDR3 contains 14 residues. V dropped 3 bases and J dropped 5 bases, with 12 bases sitting between them. Per the germline V gene, CDR1 is SGHRS and CDR2 is YFSETQ. CDR3 in amino acids: CASSSQRDHNEQFF. CDR3 bases: TGCGCCAGCAGCTCCCAGCGCGACCACAATGAGCAGTTCTTC.

This clonotype was detected ten times or more. The chain joins TRBV12-3 or TRBV12-4 to TRBJ1-5; maybe TRBD1 (5 bases). The length of the CDR3 is 14 residues. V lost 5 bases and J 4 bases, leaving 12 bases between the germline ends. As DNA, the CDR3 is TGTGCCAGCAGTCCCACAGGCCCGAATCAGCCCCAGCATTTT. The encoded protein is CASSPTGPNQPQHF.

This clonotype was picked up many times. This chain uses TRBV5-1 with TRBJ2-5; 7 positions match TRBD2. J was trimmed by 2 bases and V by 8 bases; bases with no gene match: 9. This CDR3 is 14 amino acids long. The germline CDR1 and CDR2 sequences are SGHRS and YFSETQ. This CDR3 is CASRSRLAQETQYF. CDR3 DNA: TGCGCCAGTCGGTCTAGACTAGCTCAAGAGACCCAGTACTTC. The complete variable domain, with remaining parts taken from reference TRBV5-1 and TRBJ2-5, reads KAGVTQTPRYLIKTRGQQVTLSCSPISGHRSVSWYQQTPGQGLQFLFEYFSETQRNKGNFPGRFSGRQFSNSRSEMNVSTLELGDSALYLCASRSRLAQETQYFGPGTRLLVL.